This record looks at one TCR beta chain sequence and its context. The antigen remains undetermined. The record originates from a study of T cell responses to AZD1222 COVID-19 vaccine. The study, taken as a whole, reports: No day 14 peak samples; only post-peak repertoires were characterized. Baseline seropositivity occurred in only six AZD1222 recipients. Donors were largely white British and mainly female; clonal diversity was possibly underestimated.

This CDR3 has 16 residues. The ends lost 2 bases at V and 1 base at J; junction bases unmatched: 6. Per germline, CDR1 LGHDT and CDR2 YNNKEL (reference sequence). TCRdb's copy holds only in-frame clones and misses some; the assay was immunoSEQ multiplex PCR. Of about 100,000 clones in the sample, 88% were seen once. The receptor was isolated from an adult in good health. V and J are TRBV3-1 (or the pseudogene TRBV3-2) and TRBJ2-3, with 7 bases aligning to TRBD2. Sequencing used peripheral blood, obtained on day 0 of AZD1222 vaccination. For the CDR3, the DNA is TGTGCCAGCAGCCAACCCGCAGGGAGGGGCACAGATACGCAGTATTTT. Its protein is CASSQPAGRGTDTQYF.